Below, 5 T cell receptor beta chains from the same sample are listed, as sequenced in a study of OX40 agonist ivuxolimab in advanced cancers. The assay was immunoSEQ multiplex PCR, and TCRdb's table has in-frame clones only and misses some. Of more than 55,000 clones in the sample, 85% were seen once. The specimen comprised CD4+ or CD8+ T cells sorted from blood, sampled in a trial of the OX40 agonist ivuxolimab. These TCRs come from an adult with an advanced solid tumor such as melanoma, head and neck, liver or kidney cancer.

V gene TRBV27 combines with J gene TRBJ2-3, with D perhaps matching TRBD1 (6 bases). The germline V gene has CDR1 MNHEY and CDR2 SMNVEV (reference sequence). CDR3 length equals 17 residues. V was trimmed by 4 bases and J by 0 bases, leaving 17 bases between them. DNA for the CDR3: TGTGCCAGCAGTTCGCCGGGACAAGCTACTAGCACAGATACGCAGTATTTT. Translated, it gives CASSSPGQATSTDTQYF.

The genes are TRBV2 and TRBJ1-2; D unresolved. The germline V and J ends were trimmed by 4 bases and 1 base, with 7 bases remaining between them. The V gene's germline CDR1 is SNHLY and CDR2 FYNNEI. CDR3 length: 13 amino acids. The CDR3, as DNA: TGTGCCAGCAGTGGGACGTATAACTATGGCTACACCTTC. This sequence encodes CASSGTYNYGYTF.

This clone was detected only once. V and J are TRBV7-2 and TRBJ2-1; TRBD2 agrees at 8 bases. CDR3 length: 16 residues. Germline CDR1 SGHTA, CDR2 FQGNSA. V trimming: 0 bases; J trimming: 3 bases; junction bases outside the gene matches: 4. CDR3 DNA: TGTGCCAGCAGCTTAGCCGCGGGGGGCAACTACAATGAGCAGTTCTTC. The encoded protein is CASSLAAGGNYNEQFF.

The chain employs TRBV5-8 and TRBJ1-3, with D unresolved. Germline-derived CDR1 and CDR2 are SGHTS and YDEGEE. V was shortened by 6 bases and J by 5 bases, with 9 bases between the two germline ends. The CDR3 covers 12 residues. CDR3 coding DNA: TGTGCCAGCACCCCGCGCCGAAACACCATATATTTT. It codes for CASTPRRNTIYF.

The chain joins TRBV11-2 to TRBJ2-3; 8 bases agree with TRBD1. The CDR3 is 14 residues long. After removal of 4 bases from V and 2 bases from J, the junction contained 2 bases not matched to a gene. Germline V gives CDR1 SGHAT, CDR2 FQNNGV. In nucleotides, the CDR3 is TGTGCCAGCAGCTATCAGGGGGCCACAGATACGCAGTATTTT. Translation: CASSYQGATDTQYF.